Following are 5 T cell receptor beta chains from one sample sequenced in a study of human T cells and chemical hapten exposure. TCRdb reprocessed the RACE reads via MiXCR and lists one record per CDR3 protein. The table has about 84,000 distinct CDR3 sequences, about 10% seen once. Time point indicated: patch test 2, 6 weeks after DPC sensitization. Treatment given: therapeutic diphenylcyclopropenone sensitization with weekly scalp DPC. Source: whole blood, taken in connection with sensitization to the hapten diphenylcyclopropenone (DPC). These receptors were collected from a woman between 45 and 65 years old with alopecia areata. Some clones in this sample may be carry-over from other donors' samples.

The table lists this clonotype with many counts. The rearrangement joins TRBV29-1 to TRBJ2-7; the D is unclear. This CDR3 comprises 13 residues. Trimming took 4 bases from V and 3 from J, leaving 13 bases between them. From germline, CDR1 is SQVTM and CDR2 ANQGSEA. This chain's CDR3 is CSVAARSGYEQYF. Here the CDR3 DNA reads TGCAGCGTTGCGGCCAGGTCAGGCTACGAGCAGTACTTC.

This clonotype was counted ten times or more. The V call is TRBV7-2, the J call TRBJ2-7; D is unclear. The germline V and J ends were trimmed by 1 base and 6 bases, with 10 bases remaining between them. In germline, CDR1 is SGHTA, CDR2 FQGNSA. CDR3 length: 13 residues. CDR3 coding DNA: TGTGCCAGCAGCTTAGGCAAAGTTACCGAGCAGTACTTC. This gives the protein CASSLGKVTEQYF. Together with reference TRBV7-2 and TRBJ2-7, the CDR3 gives the full variable domain: GAGVSQSPSNKVTEKGKDVELRCDPISGHTALYWYRQSLGQGLEFLIYFQGNSAPDKSGLPSDRFSAERTGGSVSTLTIQRTQQEDSAVYLCASSLGKVTEQYFGPGTRLTVT.

The V call is TRBV7-2, the J call TRBJ2-7, with 7 bases lining up with TRBD1. Germline-derived CDR1 and CDR2 are SGHTA and FQGNSA. Trimming removed 1 base from V and 2 bases from J; junction bases left unmatched: 5. This CDR3 has 15 residues. The CDR3 loop is CASSLEGGSPYEQYF. In DNA form, the CDR3 reads TGTGCCAGCAGCTTAGAAGGGGGCAGCCCCTACGAGCAGTACTTC. The entire variable domain, with the rest obtained from reference TRBV7-2 and TRBJ2-7, is as follows: GAGVSQSPSNKVTEKGKDVELRCDPISGHTALYWYRQSLGQGLEFLIYFQGNSAPDKSGLPSDRFSAERTGGSVSTLTIQRTQQEDSAVYLCASSLEGGSPYEQYFGPGTRLTVT.

The rearrangement uses TRBV7-6 and TRBJ1-2; D remains unclear. The CDR3 covers 15 residues. Deletions cut 6 bases from V and 3 bases from J, with 17 bases between. The germline V gene encodes CDR1 SGHVS and CDR2 FNYEAQ. The CDR3 coding sequence is TGTGCCAGCAGAGATCCACGACGCCTTTACTATGGCTACACCTTC. Its translation: CASRDPRRLYYGYTF.

The rearrangement joins TRBV20-1 to TRBJ2-7; 13 positions agree with TRBD2. Germline V gene sequence: CDR1 DFQATT, CDR2 SNEGSKA (reference sequence). The CDR3 spans 16 residues. The junction had 12 bases not matched to a gene; V was cut back by 4 bases and J by 6 bases. CDR3 bases: TGCAGTGCTATCGCCGGGACTAGCGGGACCCGGCGCGAGCAGTACTTC. Residues: CSAIAGTSGTRREQYF.